A single sample gave rise to the 2 T cell receptor beta chains below, sequenced in a study of response to subunit inactivated influenza vaccine. A single record per CDR3 protein comes from TCRdb applying MiXCR to the RT-PCR reads. The sample lists a few hundred thousand distinct CDR3 sequences, approximately 10% seen once, with around 10% in the top ten. The data were also submitted as part of a second study, on T cells expressing NK-cell markers. From that second work: Generation of TCR beta cDNA was performed by 5'RACE template switching incorporating UMIs.

The input for sequencing was PBMCs from blood, taken on the day of vaccination. The receptors shown here come from a man aged 50-60 years who received an inactivated influenza vaccine.

This clonotype occurred many times. The chain recombines TRBV7-2 with TRBJ1-6; 8 bases match TRBD1. Germline-derived CDR1 and CDR2 are SGHTA and FQGNSA. This CDR3 is 16 amino acids long. V trimming: 5 bases; J trimming: 6 bases; junction bases outside the gene matches: 9. This CDR3 is CASSDRDRLINSPLHF. CDR3 bases: TGTGCCAGCAGCGACCGGGACAGGCTGATTAATTCACCCCTCCACTTT.

This clonotype was seen a few times. The chain recombines TRBV9 with TRBJ2-7; the D gene is possibly TRBD1 (6 bases). This CDR3 is built from 15 residues. Per germline, CDR1 SGDLS and CDR2 YYNGEE. Trimming pared 0 bases from V and 3 bases from J, leaving 13 bases between. The CDR3 loop reads CASSVAGSGVYEQYF. The CDR3 region has the DNA TGTGCCAGCAGCGTAGCGGGATCAGGGGTCTACGAGCAGTACTTC.